The 10 T cell receptor beta chains below were found in one sample sequenced in a study of cytomegalovirus exposure and HLA in healthy donors. The PCR had 60 Vbeta and 13 Jbeta primers. Sequencing used immunoSEQ multiplex PCR; TCRdb keeps in-frame clones, though not all of them. The sample has roughly 150,000 clones; roughly 84% are singletons. Source material: PBMCs. Source of these receptors: a woman aged 18-29 years in good health and CMV-seronegative.

The chain combines TRBV5-4 with TRBJ2-5; D uncertain. CDR3 size: 13 residues. Germline V gene sequence: CDR1 SGHNT, CDR2 YYREEE (reference sequence). V shed 4 bases and J shed 2 bases, with 9 bases lying between them. The CDR3 DNA reads as TGTGCCAGCAGCACCCTGGAGCAAGAGACCCAGTACTTC. It specifies CASSTLEQETQYF.

This clone showed up just a few times. The chain recombines TRBV7-8 with TRBJ1-2; 11 bases match TRBD1. Looked up from germline, CDR1 is SGHVS and CDR2 is FQNEAQ. V was clipped by 5 bases and J by 3 bases; unmatched bases: 5. The length of the CDR3 is 15 residues. The DNA for the CDR3 is TGTGCCAGCAGCCCGAGGACAGGGGGCTACTATGGCTACACCTTC. Translation gives CASSPRTGGYYGYTF.

Comment on this clone: This sample includes further DNA sequences coding for the same CDR3. The CDR3 DNA sequence: TGCAGCGCTGGTATAGGGGGCGGACAGCCCCAGCATTTT. Protein sequence: CSAGIGGGQPQHF. The gene calls are TRBV29-1 and TRBJ1-5, with 7 bases lining up with TRBD1. Germline trimming cut 7 bases from V and 7 bases from J; bases unmatched to any gene: 10. Germline CDR1 and CDR2: SQVTM and ANQGSEA. The CDR3 is 13 amino acids. The full variable domain, its missing parts supplied by reference TRBV29-1 and TRBJ1-5, is SAVISQKPSRDICQRGTSLTIQCQVDSQVTMMFWYRQQPGQSLTLIATANQGSEATYESGFVIDKFPISRPNLTFSTLTVSNMSPEDSSIYLCSAGIGGGQPQHFGDGTRLSIL.

The chain carries TRBV5-1 and TRBJ2-6; no firm D call. V dropped 7 bases and J dropped 0 bases, with 8 bases sitting between them. Germline CDR1 and CDR2: SGHRS and YFSETQ. The CDR3 loop spans 14 amino acids. The CDR3 reads CASEVTSGANVLTF. As DNA, the CDR3 is TGCGCCAGCGAGGTGACCTCTGGGGCCAACGTCCTGACTTTC.

This chain uses TRBV11-3 with TRBJ2-7; D unresolved. The CDR3 runs to 12 residues. The germline V and J ends were trimmed by 2 bases and 6 bases, with 8 bases remaining between them. Germline CDR1 reads SGHNT; CDR2 reads YENEEA. The CDR3 coding sequence is TGTGCCAGCAGCTTAAGGAGACCCGAGCAGTACTTC. It encodes CASSLRRPEQYF.

The chain couples TRBV27 to TRBJ1-1; a weak D match, TRBD1 (6 bases). The CDR3 sequence is 15 residues long. V gave up 5 bases and J gave up 1 base, with 14 bases separating them. CDR1 is MNHEY and CDR2 is SMNVEV in the germline V gene (reference sequence). The CDR3 region is CASSSGRGANTEAFF. Written as DNA, the CDR3 is TGTGCCAGCAGTAGTGGGAGGGGGGCGAACACTGAAGCTTTCTTT.

Remarks on this clone: The junction differs from germline at one of its ends, possibly a read error. V usage is TRBV7-9 and J usage is TRBJ2-3; 8 bases are a match to TRBD2. The germline V gene encodes CDR1 SEHNR and CDR2 FQNEAQ (reference sequence). The CDR3 loop spans 16 amino acids. CDR3 residues: CSSSFRGGAPTDTQYF. The CDR3 DNA is TGTTCCAGCAGCTTCCGGGGGGGGGCCCCCACAGATACGCAGTATTTT.

This chain connects TRBV5-4 to TRBJ1-2; TRBD1 agrees at 7 bases. CDR3 size: 15 residues. Germline CDR1 SGHNT, CDR2 YYREEE (reference sequence). The junction had 5 bases not matched to a gene; V was cut back by 0 bases and J by 3 bases. CDR3 sequence (DNA): TGTGCCAGCAGCTTGGGGGTAGGGGGCGACTATGGCTACACCTTC. Encoded protein: CASSLGVGGDYGYTF.

This clone was observed a single time. The chain links TRBV25-1 to TRBJ1-1; perhaps TRBD1 as D (6 bases). Trimming pared 1 base from V and 8 bases from J, leaving 11 bases between. CDR3 length: 13 amino acids. CDR1 MGHDK and CDR2 SYGVNS come from the germline V gene. CDR3 amino acids: CASSESGAAEAFF. The DNA of the CDR3 is TGTGCCAGCAGTGAATCAGGGGCGGCCGAAGCTTTCTTT. The full variable domain, its missing parts supplied by reference TRBV25-1 and TRBJ1-1, is EADIYQTPRYLVIGTGKKITLECSQTMGHDKMYWYQQDPGMELHLIHYSYGVNSTEKGDLSSESTVSRIRTEHFPLTLESARPSHTSQYLCASSESGAAEAFFGQGTRLTVV.

The chain links TRBV10-3 to TRBJ1-2; 8 positions agree with TRBD1. CDR3 length: 13 residues. J gave up 8 bases and V 7 bases, and 9 bases lay outside the gene matches. Per the germline V gene, CDR1 is ENHRY and CDR2 is SYGVKD. CDR3 in DNA: TGTGCCATCACCGGGACAGGTTTTGGAGGCTACACCTTC. It codes for CAITGTGFGGYTF.